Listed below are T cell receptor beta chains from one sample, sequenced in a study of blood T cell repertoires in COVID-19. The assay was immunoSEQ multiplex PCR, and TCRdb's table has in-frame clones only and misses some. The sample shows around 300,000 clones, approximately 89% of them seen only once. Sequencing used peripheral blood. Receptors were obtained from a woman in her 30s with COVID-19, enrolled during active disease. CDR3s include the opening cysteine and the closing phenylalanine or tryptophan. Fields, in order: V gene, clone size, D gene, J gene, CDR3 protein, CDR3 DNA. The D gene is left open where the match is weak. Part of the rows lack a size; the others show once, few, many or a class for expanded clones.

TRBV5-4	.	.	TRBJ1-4	CASSHEGTLEKLFF	TGTGCCAGCAGCCACGAGGGGACACTAGAAAAACTGTTTTTT
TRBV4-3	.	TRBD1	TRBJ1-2	CASSQVPRTGSNGYTF	TGCGCCAGCAGCCAAGTACCGAGGACAGGATCGAATGGCTACACCTTC
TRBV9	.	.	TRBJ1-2	CASSAQGLNYGYTF	TGTGCCAGCAGCGCGCAGGGATTAAACTATGGCTACACCTTC
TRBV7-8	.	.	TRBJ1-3	CASSPNFVTGNTIYF	TGTGCCAGCAGCCCTAATTTCGTGACTGGAAACACCATATATTTT
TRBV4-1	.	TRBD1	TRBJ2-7	CASSQALQGAIYEQYF	TGCGCCAGCAGCCAAGCATTACAGGGGGCGATCTACGAGCAGTACTTC
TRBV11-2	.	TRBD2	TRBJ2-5	CATRTSGRHETQYF	TGTGCCACCAGGACTAGCGGTAGGCATGAGACCCAGTACTTC
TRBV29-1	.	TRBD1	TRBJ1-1	CSVEINRGLGNTEAFF	TGCAGCGTTGAAATCAACAGGGGGCTCGGGAACACTGAAGCTTTCTTT
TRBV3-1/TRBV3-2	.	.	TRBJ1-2	CASSRDSFYGYTF	TGTGCCAGCAGCCGTGACAGCTTCTATGGCTACACCTTC
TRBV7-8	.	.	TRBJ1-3	CASSSYLRGSGNTIYF	TGTGCCAGCAGCTCCTACCTGCGGGGGTCAGGAAACACCATATATTTT
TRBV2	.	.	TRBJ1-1	CASSDPSRGEGTEAFF	TGTGCCAGCAGTGACCCCTCCCGGGGTGAGGGCACTGAAGCTTTCTTT
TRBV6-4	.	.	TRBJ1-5	CASSPGYYSNQPQHF	TGTGCCAGCAGTCCGGGTTATTATAGCAATCAGCCCCAGCATTTT
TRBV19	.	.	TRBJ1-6	CASSIGQGNNSPLHF	TGTGCCAGTAGTATAGGGCAGGGGAATAATTCACCCCTCCACTTT
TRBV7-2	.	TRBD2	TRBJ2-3	CASRPWAGGQDTQYF	TGTGCCAGCAGGCCCTGGGCGGGGGGGCAAGATACGCAGTATTTT
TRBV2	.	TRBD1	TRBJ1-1	CAGRDQGQPDTEAFF	TGTGCCGGACGGGACCAGGGACAGCCAGACACTGAAGCTTTCTTT
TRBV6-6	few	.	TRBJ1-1	CASSYATGNTEAFF	TGTGCCAGCAGCTACGCGACAGGTAACACTGAAGCTTTCTTT
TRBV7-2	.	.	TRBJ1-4	CASSPSTNEKLFF	TGTGCCAGCAGCCCTTCAACTAATGAAAAACTGTTTTTT
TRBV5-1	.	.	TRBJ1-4	CASSLTATSTNEKLFF	TGCGCCAGCAGCTTGACAGCTACCTCAACTAATGAAAAACTGTTTTTT
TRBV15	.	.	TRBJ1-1	CATSRQGTNTEAFF	TGTGCCACCAGCAGACAGGGCACGAACACTGAAGCTTTCTTT
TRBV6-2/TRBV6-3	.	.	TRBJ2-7	CASSSGIYEQYF	TGTGCCAGCAGTTCGGGGATTTACGAGCAGTACTTC
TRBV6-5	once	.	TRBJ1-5	CASSNFLPDNQPQHF	TGTGCCAGCAGCAATTTCTTGCCAGACAATCAGCCCCAGCATTTT
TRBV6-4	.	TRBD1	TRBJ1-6	CASSAQGIGNSPLHF	TGTGCCAGCAGCGCACAGGGGATAGGAAATTCACCCCTCCACTTT
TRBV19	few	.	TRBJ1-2	CASSTGTSYGYTF	TGTGCCAGTAGTACCGGGACTTCCTATGGCTACACCTTC
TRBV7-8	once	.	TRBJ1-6	CASSIRALTYNSPLHF	TGTGCCAGCAGCATCAGGGCGTTAACATATAATTCACCCCTCCACTTT
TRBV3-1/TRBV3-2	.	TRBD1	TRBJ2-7	CASSQDRAYEQYF	TGTGCCAGCAGCCAGGACAGGGCCTACGAGCAGTACTTC
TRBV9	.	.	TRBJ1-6	CASSVGRNTGSPLHF	TGTGCCAGCAGCGTAGGTCGGAATACGGGTTCACCCCTCCACTTT
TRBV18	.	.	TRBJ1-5	CASSPEGAYVAQHF	TGTGCCAGCTCACCTGAAGGAGCTTATGTAGCCCAGCATTTT
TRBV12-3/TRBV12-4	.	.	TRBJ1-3	CASRRGSGNTIYF	TGTGCCAGCCGCCGAGGCTCTGGAAACACCATATATTTT
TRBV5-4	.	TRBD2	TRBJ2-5	CASSPTVGGGFGRETQYF	TGTGCCAGCAGCCCAACGGTGGGCGGGGGGTTCGGCCGAGAGACCCAGTACTTC
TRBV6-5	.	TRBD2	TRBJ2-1	CASSIAGGTEQFF	TGTGCCAGCAGCATAGCGGGGGGGACTGAGCAGTTCTTC
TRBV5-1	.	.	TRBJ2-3	CASRGGGATDTQYF	TGCGCCAGCAGAGGAGGTGGAGCCACAGATACGCAGTATTTT
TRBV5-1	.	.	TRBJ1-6	CASSPGLSSYNSPLHF	TGCGCCAGCAGTCCAGGGTTAAGCTCCTATAATTCACCCCTCCACTTT
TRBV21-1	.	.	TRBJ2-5	CASSKGEGGETQYF	TGTGCCAGCAGCAAAGGGGAAGGGGGAGAGACCCAGTACTTC
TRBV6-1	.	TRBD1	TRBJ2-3	CASSEWVGGRGRDDTQYF	TGTGCCAGCAGTGAATGGGTCGGGGGCAGGGGGCGCGATGATACGCAGTATTTT
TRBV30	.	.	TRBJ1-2	CAWKSLGTPEVGGYTF	TGTGCCTGGAAATCGTTAGGGACACCGGAGGTCGGGGGCTACACCTTC
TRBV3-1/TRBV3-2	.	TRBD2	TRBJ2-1	CASSQDRGGEQFF	TGTGCCAGCAGCCAAGATCGGGGGGGTGAGCAGTTCTTC
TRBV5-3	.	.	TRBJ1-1	CARTRNGQPSEAFF	TGTGCCAGAACCAGAAATGGACAGCCATCTGAAGCTTTCTTT
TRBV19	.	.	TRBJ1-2	CASSLPSIQGIYGYTF	TGTGCCAGTAGCCTACCCTCAATACAGGGAATCTATGGCTACACCTTC
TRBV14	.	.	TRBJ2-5	CASSRNWAETQYF	TGTGCCAGCAGCCGCAACTGGGCTGAGACCCAGTACTTC
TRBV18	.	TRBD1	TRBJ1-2	CASSPETGINYGYTF	TGTGCCAGCTCACCAGAGACAGGGATCAATTATGGCTACACCTTC
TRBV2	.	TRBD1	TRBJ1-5	CASSGQGLGPQHF	TGTGCCAGCAGTGGACAGGGACTAGGGCCCCAGCATTTT
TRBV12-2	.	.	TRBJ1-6	CASRDSSRGHF	TGTGCAAGTCGCGATTCTTCCCGGGGGCACTTT
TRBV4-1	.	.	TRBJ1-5	CASSQDRGGWSNQPQHF	TGCGCCAGCAGCCAAGATAGGGGGGGTTGGAGCAATCAGCCCCAGCATTTT
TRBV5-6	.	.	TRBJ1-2	CASSLGVSPGGYGYTF	TGTGCCAGCAGCTTAGGTGTGTCTCCCGGCGGCTATGGCTACACCTTC
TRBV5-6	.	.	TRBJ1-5	CASSLSSSGPQHF	TGTGCCAGCAGCTTGAGTTCCAGTGGGCCCCAGCATTTT
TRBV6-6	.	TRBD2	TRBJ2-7	CASSPGAGGPYEQYF	TGTGCCAGCAGTCCGGGGGCGGGGGGCCCCTACGAGCAGTACTTC
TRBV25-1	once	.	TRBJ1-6	CASSDGYSPLHF	TGTGCCAGCAGTGACGGTTATTCACCCCTCCACTTT
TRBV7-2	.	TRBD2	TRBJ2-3	CASSLAVVRGGVDTQYF	TGTGCCAGCAGCTTAGCGGTGGTCCGGGGGGGCGTGGATACGCAGTATTTT
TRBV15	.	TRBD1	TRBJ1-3	CATSSLQGAGNTIYF	TGTGCCACCAGCAGTCTACAGGGGGCTGGAAACACCATATATTTT
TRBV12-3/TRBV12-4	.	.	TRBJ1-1	CASSFATNTEAFF	TGTGCCAGCAGTTTTGCGACTAACACTGAAGCTTTCTTT
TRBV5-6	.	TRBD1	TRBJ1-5	CASSLRTGGNQPQHF	TGTGCCAGCAGCTTAAGGACAGGGGGCAATCAGCCCCAGCATTTT
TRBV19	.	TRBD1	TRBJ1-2	CASRTGVDYGYTF	TGTGCCAGTAGGACAGGGGTGGACTATGGCTACACCTTC
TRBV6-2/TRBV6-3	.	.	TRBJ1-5	CASSSRPDQPQHF	TGTGCCAGCAGTTCCCGCCCGGATCAGCCCCAGCATTTT
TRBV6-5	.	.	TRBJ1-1	CASKLQGNTEAFF	TGTGCCAGCAAGCTTCAGGGAAACACTGAAGCTTTCTTT
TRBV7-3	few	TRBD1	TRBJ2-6	CASSLGGQSSGANVLTF	TGTGCCAGCAGCTTAGGGGGACAGTCCTCTGGGGCCAACGTCCTGACTTTC
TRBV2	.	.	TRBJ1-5	CASTWTSSNQPQHF	TGTGCCAGCACTTGGACAAGTAGCAATCAGCCCCAGCATTTT
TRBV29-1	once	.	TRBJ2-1	CSVRGGTRAYNEQFF	TGCAGCGTCCGCGGAGGAACTAGGGCCTACAATGAGCAGTTCTTC
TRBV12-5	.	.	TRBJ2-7	CASGLVIENTYEQYF	TGTGCTAGTGGTTTGGTAATCGAGAATACCTACGAGCAGTACTTC
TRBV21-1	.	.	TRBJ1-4	CASRGTGGKKLFF	TGTGCCAGCAGGGGGACGGGGGGTAAAAAACTGTTTTTT
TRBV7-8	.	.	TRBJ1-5	CASSSPGIRSNQPQHF	TGTGCCAGCAGCTCCCCAGGAATTCGCAGCAATCAGCCCCAGCATTTT
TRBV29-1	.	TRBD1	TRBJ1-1	CSVDRGDTEAFF	TGCAGCGTGGACAGGGGGGACACTGAAGCTTTCTTT